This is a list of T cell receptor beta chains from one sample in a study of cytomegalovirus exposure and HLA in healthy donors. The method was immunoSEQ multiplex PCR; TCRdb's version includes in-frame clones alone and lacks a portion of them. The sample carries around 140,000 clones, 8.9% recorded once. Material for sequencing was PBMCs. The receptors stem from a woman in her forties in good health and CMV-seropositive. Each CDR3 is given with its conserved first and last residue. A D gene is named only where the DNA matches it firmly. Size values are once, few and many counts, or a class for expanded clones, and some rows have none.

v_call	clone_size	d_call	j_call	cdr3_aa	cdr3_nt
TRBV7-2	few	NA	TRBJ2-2	CASSPQRGSGELFF	TGTGCCAGCAGCCCGCAGAGAGGTTCCGGGGAGCTGTTTTTT
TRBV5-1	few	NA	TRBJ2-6	CASSNYDSVRESSGANVLTF	TGCGCCAGCAGCAACTACGACAGTGTGCGGGAAAGCTCTGGGGCCAACGTCCTGACTTTC
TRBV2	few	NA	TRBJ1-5	CASSEELFGHLSNQPQHF	TGTGCCAGCAGTGAAGAGTTGTTTGGACACCTTAGCAATCAGCCCCAGCATTTT
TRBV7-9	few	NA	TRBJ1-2	CARSLAKGGGYTF	TGTGCCAGAAGCTTGGCTAAAGGAGGTGGCTACACCTTC
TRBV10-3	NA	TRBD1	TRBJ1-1	CAIRITGGTDTEAFF	TGTGCCATCAGAATCACAGGGGGCACCGACACTGAAGCTTTCTTT
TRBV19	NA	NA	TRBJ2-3	CASSAGDTQYF	TGTGCCTCCTCGGCGGGAGATACGCAGTATTTT
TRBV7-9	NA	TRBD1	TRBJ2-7	CASSLYDPRQGYEQYF	TGTGCCAGCAGCTTATACGACCCGAGACAGGGGTACGAGCAGTACTTC
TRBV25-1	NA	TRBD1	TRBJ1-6	CASTQGVASSPLHF	TGTGCCAGCACTCAGGGGGTGGCTAGCTCACCCCTCCACTTT
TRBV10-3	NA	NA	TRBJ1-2	CATMQGLKGYTF	TGTGCCACTATGCAGGGGTTGAAGGGCTACACCTTC
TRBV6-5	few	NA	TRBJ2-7	CASSYSKLFYEQYF	TGTGCCAGCAGTTACTCGAAACTCTTCTACGAGCAGTACTTC
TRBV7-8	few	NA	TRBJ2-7	CASSADSALRVYEQYF	TGTGCCAGCAGCGCGGACAGTGCTTTAAGGGTCTACGAGCAGTACTTC
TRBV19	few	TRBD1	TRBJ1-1	CASSTSNPGTGALWVNTEAFF	TGTGCCAGTAGTACGTCAAATCCCGGGACAGGGGCCCTATGGGTAAACACTGAAGCTTTCTTT
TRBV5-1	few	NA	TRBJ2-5	CASSAGLLSQETQYF	TGCGCCAGCAGCGCGGGCCTCTTGAGCCAAGAGACCCAGTACTTC
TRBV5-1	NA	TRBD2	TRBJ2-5	CASSIFSGGAEETQYF	TGCGCCAGCAGCATATTTAGCGGGGGGGCCGAGGAGACCCAGTACTTC
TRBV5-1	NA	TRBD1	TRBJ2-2	CASRSPSRDRGLFGELFF	TGCGCCAGCAGGTCCCCTAGCCGGGACAGGGGGCTTTTTGGGGAGCTGTTTTTT
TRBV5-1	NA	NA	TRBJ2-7	CASSLETGTSYEQYF	TGCGCCAGCAGCTTGGAGACGGGAACCTCCTACGAGCAGTACTTC